This T cell receptor (beta chain) comes out of a study of spatial heterogeneity in lung cancer. Overall study context: In raw reads, more than nine appearances on average were recorded for each unique TCR and UMI combination. Study observations and caveats: For expanded intratumoral alpha and beta TCRs, counts tracked tumor mutation counts.

Time point noted: sample taken at primary tumor resection. Samples came from roughly 75 TRACERx patients with untreated early-stage lung cancer. TCRdb itself ran the 5' RACE reads through MiXCR, one entry per CDR3 protein. Counted here are approximately 250 distinct CDR3 sequences, roughly two fifths occurring once; the ten biggest clones make up approximately 53%. This clonotype was detected a few times. Its antigen is currently unknown. In a library made to pick up alpha chains, this beta chain is a stray read with a size that means little. This specimen consisted of lung tumor tissue, obtained at surgery. The receptor comes from a female donor with early-stage non-small cell lung cancer.

The CDR3: CASSFRSTDTQYF. DNA for the CDR3: TGTGCCAGCAGTTTCCGTAGCACAGATACGCAGTATTTT. This sequence joins TRBV27 and TRBJ2-3; D ambiguous. CDR1 MNHEY and CDR2 SMNVEV come from the germline V gene (reference sequence). This CDR3 contains 13 residues. V lost 3 bases to trimming and J lost 0 bases, with 4 bases between them.